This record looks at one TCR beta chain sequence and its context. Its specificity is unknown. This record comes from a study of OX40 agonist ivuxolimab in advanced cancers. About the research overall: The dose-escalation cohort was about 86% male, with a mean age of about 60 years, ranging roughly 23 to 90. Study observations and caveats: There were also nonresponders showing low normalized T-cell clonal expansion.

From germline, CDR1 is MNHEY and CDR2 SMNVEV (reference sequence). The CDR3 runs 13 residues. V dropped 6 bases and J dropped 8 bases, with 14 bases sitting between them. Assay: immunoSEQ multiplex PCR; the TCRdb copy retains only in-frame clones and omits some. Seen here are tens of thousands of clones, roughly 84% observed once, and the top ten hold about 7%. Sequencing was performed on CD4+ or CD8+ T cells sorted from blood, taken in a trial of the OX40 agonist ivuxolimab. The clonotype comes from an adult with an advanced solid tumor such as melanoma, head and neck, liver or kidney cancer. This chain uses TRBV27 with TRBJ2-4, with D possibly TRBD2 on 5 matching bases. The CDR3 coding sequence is TGTGCCAGCAGGGGAAGCGGACGTGACATTCAGTACTTC. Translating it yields CASRGSGRDIQYF.